Detailed here is one T cell receptor beta chain. This clone appeared a few times. What this receptor recognizes is not known. Base-call qualities are not available, and no considerably larger clone is one nucleotide away. The CDR3 regions of human TCRbeta chains were subjected to immunosequencing. In the paper's pipeline: Repertoire TCRs were checked for matches against a reference library of SARS-CoV-2-specific TCRs that had been generated using the MIRA antigen-specificity platform. Breadth was defined as the fraction of unique TCRs that were SARS-CoV-2-associated. Depth was defined as the fraction of total T cells that were SARS-CoV-2-associated. Using the MIRA data, every spike-specific TCR was mapped to the spike region that the TCR reacted to and assigned to either a CD4 or a CD8 class. Log10-transformed breadth and depth values were compared by one-way ANOVA with Sidak's multiple comparisons tests. TCRdb stores this immuneACCESS table with in-frame sequences only. Part of the clones is absent; in the studies checked, under half of the shortfall reflects unresolved V genes, and no reason is known for the rest. The D gene and trimming were derived from the DNA, and the V and J assignments and clone size from that table. Across this sample there are 120,000 to 150,000 clones, with about 90% seen only once. The ten largest make up 1.5% to 2% of the sample.

Read against the paper, the sample's time point label means: about 28 days (+/-7) after the second vaccine dose. AZD1222 recipients whose second dose came at about 4 weeks and those whose second dose came at about 12 weeks were combined into one group, since spike-specific TCR depth and breadth did not differ between the two schedules. Vaccinee samples came from UK trials COV001 and COV002, including a single-blind randomized controlled phase 2/3 trial of AZD1222 (ChAdOx1 nCoV-19) in healthy adults. For TCRbeta chain sequencing, PBMC samples were collected from trial participants at day 0 and at day 28 after the second dose. This entry comes from a study of T cell responses to AZD1222 COVID-19 vaccine (dated by TCRdb to 2020 to 2023). For context, the study as a whole: A total of 233 trial participants underwent TCR sequencing, of whom about 210 received two doses of AZD1222 and 26 received two doses of the MenACWY control vaccine. Enrollment into the trials was organized by age into subgroups of 18-55, 56-69 and 70-plus years, and those subgroups contained approximately 160, 26 and 62 TCR-sequenced participants, respectively.

Points the paper makes about the study in general: No day 14 peak-response samples were available, so repertoires were characterized only after the peak T cell response. The 56-69-year group was small, and its depth increase did not reach significance, likely because of low power. Participants were mostly white British, with more females than males. The authors suggested clonal diversity may have been underestimated. Reportedly, close to half of the unique spike-specific TCRs recognized epitopes lying outside the regions that are mutated in the B.1.351 and B.1.1.7 variants. Only a handful of AZD1222 recipients were SARS-CoV-2 seropositive at baseline, limiting conclusions about previously exposed vaccinees. A significant rise in spike-specific TCR breadth and depth was observed after two AZD1222 doses relative to day 0 and relative to MenACWY recipients. Vaccine-associated CD4 TCRs spanned the whole spike protein, with dominant responses in regions 160-218 and 743-854.

Trimming leaves V shorter by 4 bases and J shorter by 7 bases, with the junction holding 7 bases beyond the gene matches. From the cysteine up to the phenylalanine, the CDR3 has a length of 15 residues. This entry keeps only the CDR3 DNA: 45 bases, framed from base 1. In the germline V gene, CDR1 corresponds to SGHTA and CDR2 to FQGNSA. The clonotype originates from an adult who received the AZD1222 COVID-19 vaccine. The sample here was peripheral blood, taken 28 days after the second AZD1222 dose. This receptor chain uses TRBV7-2 and TRBJ1-2; TRBD1 agrees with 12 junctional bases. The sequenced DNA: TGTGCCAGCAGCTCCCAGCCGGGACAGGGGGCTGGCTACACCTTC. This translates into CASSSQPGQGAGYTF.